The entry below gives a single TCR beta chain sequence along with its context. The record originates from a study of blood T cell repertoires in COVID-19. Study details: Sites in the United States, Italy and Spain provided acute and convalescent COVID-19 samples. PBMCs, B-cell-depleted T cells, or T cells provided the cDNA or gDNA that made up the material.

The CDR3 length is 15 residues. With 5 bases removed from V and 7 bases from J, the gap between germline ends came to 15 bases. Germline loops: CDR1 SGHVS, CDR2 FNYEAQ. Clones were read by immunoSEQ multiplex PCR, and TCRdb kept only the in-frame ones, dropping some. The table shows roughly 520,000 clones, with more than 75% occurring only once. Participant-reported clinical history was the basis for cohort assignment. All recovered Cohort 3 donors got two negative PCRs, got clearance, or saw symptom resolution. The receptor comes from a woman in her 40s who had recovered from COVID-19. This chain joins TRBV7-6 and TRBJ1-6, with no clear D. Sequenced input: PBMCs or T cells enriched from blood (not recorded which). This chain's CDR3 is CASSAGDKGNSPLHF. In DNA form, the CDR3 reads TGTGCCAGCAGCGCGGGCGACAAGGGCAATTCACCCCTCCACTTT.